This T cell receptor beta chain originates from a study of shared clonotypes between healthy human individuals. Trimming removed 2 bases at V and 5 bases at J, with 9 bases between. Germline-derived CDR1 and CDR2 are SGHAT and FQNNGV. This CDR3 comprises 14 residues. TCRdb's table, derived via immunoSEQ multiplex PCR, lists solely in-frame clones and lacks some. This table has approximately 1,000,000 clones, around three quarters appearing once. Concerning this clone itself: Its cognate antigen is unknown.

Findings and caveats of the study: Naive subsets tended to show greater estimated richness than memory subsets.

This chain connects TRBV11-2 to TRBJ2-2; D possibly corresponds to TRBD2 (5 bases). What was sequenced was memory CD4+ T cells from PBMCs. As for subset: CD45RA-negative fraction. This sequence originates from a man between 18 and 35 years old in good health. Some clones in this sample may be carry-over from other donors' samples. CDR3 sequence: CASSLQLGTGELFF. The CDR3 nucleotides are TGTGCCAGCAGCTTACAACTAGGGACCGGGGAGCTGTTTTTT. The full variable domain, rest sourced from reference TRBV11-2 and TRBJ2-2, is EAGVAQSPRYKIIEKRQSVAFWCNPISGHATLYWYQQILGQGPKLLIQFQNNGVVDDSQLPKDRFSAERLKGVDSTLKIQPAKLEDSAVYLCASSLQLGTGELFFGEGSRLTVL.